Listed here are 30 T cell receptor beta chains from one sample, sequenced in a study of blood T cell repertoires in COVID-19. The table came from immunoSEQ multiplex PCR; TCRdb's copy has only in-frame clones and leaves some out. The sample records tens of thousands of clones, approximately 85% being singletons. The sample was peripheral blood. Source of these receptors: a human donor in a cohort sampled during active COVID-19.

The count of this clone is one. The chain joins TRBV19 to TRBJ2-7; D possibly corresponds to TRBD2 (5 bases). V was trimmed by 5 bases and J by 3 bases, leaving 14 bases between them. This CDR3 has 14 residues. Germline V gives CDR1 LNHDA, CDR2 SQIVND (reference sequence). CDR3 loop: CASSLYPSSYEQYF. The DNA of the CDR3 is TGTGCCAGTAGTCTATATCCTAGCAGCTACGAGCAGTACTTC.

This clone was recorded a few times. The chain links TRBV18 to TRBJ1-2; D may be TRBD1 (5 bases). CDR1 is KGHSH and CDR2 is LQKENI in the germline V gene. V dropped 2 bases and J dropped 3 bases, with 19 bases sitting between them. The CDR3 has 17 residues. CDR3 region: CASSPEPWAQGDYGYTF. The CDR3 region has the DNA TGTGCCAGCTCACCAGAGCCCTGGGCCCAGGGTGACTATGGCTACACCTTC. The full variable domain, in which reference TRBV18 and TRBJ1-2 provide the parts outside the CDR3, is NAGVMQNPRHLVRRRGQEARLRCSPMKGHSHVYWYRQLPEEGLKFMVYLQKENIIDESGMPKERFSAEFPKEGPSILRIQQVVRGDSAAYFCASSPEPWAQGDYGYTFGSGTRLTVV.

The rearrangement joins TRBV2 to TRBJ2-7; 9 bases agree with TRBD1. V was pared by 6 bases and J by 2 bases, with 2 bases of the junction left unmatched. The CDR3 sequence is 13 residues long. CDR1 SNHLY and CDR2 FYNNEI come from the germline V gene. The CDR3 DNA reads TGTGCCAGCAGGGGACAGGGAACCTACGAGCAGTACTTC. Protein product: CASRGQGTYEQYF. Together with reference TRBV2 and TRBJ2-7, the CDR3 gives the full variable domain: EPEVTQTPSHQVTQMGQEVILRCVPISNHLYFYWYRQILGQKVEFLVSFYNNEISEKSEIFDDQFSVERPDGSNFTLKIRSTKLEDSAMYFCASRGQGTYEQYFGPGTRLTVT.

This chain uses TRBV7-2 with TRBJ1-1; TRBD1 agrees at 10 bases. Losses at the gene ends were 2 bases for V and 7 bases for J; bases not matched to a gene: 7. The CDR3 runs to 15 residues. Germline-derived CDR1 and CDR2 are SGHTA and FQGNSA. The CDR3, as DNA: TGTGCCAGCAGCTTAACTCCGGGACAGGGGCTTGAAGCTTTCTTT. Amino acid sequence: CASSLTPGQGLEAFF. Supplemented by reference TRBV7-2 and TRBJ1-1, the full variable domain reads GAGVSQSPSNKVTEKGKDVELRCDPISGHTALYWYRQSLGQGLEFLIYFQGNSAPDKSGLPSDRFSAERTGGSVSTLTIQRTQQEDSAVYLCASSLTPGQGLEAFFGQGTRLTVV.

The chain has TRBV5-1 and TRBJ2-7; a possible D gene is TRBD1 (5 bases). The CDR3 covers 16 residues. Trimming took off 0 bases at V and 4 bases at J, with 17 bases between the two ends. Germline CDR1 reads SGHRS; CDR2 reads YFSETQ. The CDR3 reads CASSLATPGAGYEQYF. DNA for the CDR3: TGCGCCAGCAGCTTGGCAACACCTGGGGCTGGTTACGAGCAGTACTTC.

The rearrangement links TRBV10-1 to TRBJ2-3; TRBD2 matches 13 bases. Germline CDR1 is WNHNN and CDR2 is SYGVQD (reference sequence). The length of the CDR3 is 16 residues. With V trimmed by 8 bases and J by 6 bases, 11 bases remained unmatched. The CDR3 DNA reads TGCGCCAGCTCCGGTCGGACTAGCGGGAGTTTTGATACGCAGTATTTT. Protein product: CASSGRTSGSFDTQYF.

The chain has TRBV18 and TRBJ2-3; TRBD2 aligns across 13 bases. V trimming: 5 bases; J trimming: 6 bases; junction bases outside the gene matches: 5. The CDR3 covers 15 residues. Germline values: CDR1 KGHSH, CDR2 LQKENI. CDR3 residues: CASSWTSGSSDTQYF. CDR3 bases: TGTGCCAGCTCATGGACTAGCGGGAGTTCGGATACGCAGTATTTT.

The chain's CDR3 is CASRLRLLQAPLHF. CDR3 coding DNA: TGTGCCAGCAGACTCCGACTTCTTCAAGCACCCCTCCACTTT. The V and J genes are TRBV28 and TRBJ1-6; D gene unclear. The CDR3 covers 14 residues. V was trimmed by 6 bases and J by 11 bases, leaving 17 bases between them. Germline CDR1 reads MDHEN; CDR2 reads SYDVKM.

This chain links TRBV5-1 with TRBJ1-4, with 7 bases matching TRBD1. CDR3 length: 17 residues. Losses at the gene ends were 0 bases for V and 4 bases for J; bases not matched to a gene: 9. Germline V gene lookup returns CDR1 SGHRS and CDR2 YFSETQ. For the CDR3, the DNA is TGCGCCAGCAGCTTGGCTGGCGGAGGGGGCGTTAATGAAAAACTGTTTTTT. Translating gives CASSLAGGGGVNEKLFF.

The chain carries TRBV19 and TRBJ2-7, with TRBD1 as a possible D gene (6 bases). Germline V gives CDR1 LNHDA, CDR2 SQIVND (reference sequence). The CDR3 length is 15 residues. V gave up 5 bases and J gave up 1 base, with 15 bases separating them. CDR3 coding DNA: TGTGCCAGTAGTGAACAGGGCCTTCTTTCCTACGAGCAGTACTTC. It codes for CASSEQGLLSYEQYF.

V gene TRBV20-1 combines with J gene TRBJ2-7; D may be TRBD2 (6 bases). The V end lost 7 bases, the J end lost 6 bases, and 13 bases lay between the germline ends. CDR1 DFQATT and CDR2 SNEGSKA come from the germline V gene (reference sequence). The CDR3 covers 11 residues. The chain's CDR3 is CSVGGAAEQYF. Written as DNA, the CDR3 is TGCAGTGTAGGAGGGGCAGCCGAGCAGTACTTC.

This clone was seen only once. The chain carries TRBV5-1 and TRBJ2-7; D gene ambiguous. The germline V and J ends were trimmed by 4 bases and 3 bases, with 11 bases remaining between them. Germline assignment: CDR1 SGHRS and CDR2 YFSETQ. The CDR3 spans 13 residues. The chain's CDR3 is CASSRDTYYEQYF. As DNA, the CDR3 is TGCGCCAGCAGCCGTGACACTTACTACGAGCAGTACTTC.

The rearrangement joins TRBV21-1 to TRBJ1-3; the table's D gene call, TRBD1, was not cross checked with the DNA. TRBV21-1 is recorded as a pseudogene. The CDR3 loop spans 18 amino acids. CDR3 sequence: CASSAGDRERCSGNTIYF. CDR3 in DNA: TGTGCCAGCAGCGCGGGGGACAGGGAGCGTTGTTCTGGAAACACCATATATTTT.

V gene TRBV23-1 combines with J gene TRBJ2-1; 14 nucleotides line up with TRBD2. TRBV23-1 is an ORF, with its function uncertain. The CDR3 is made up of 16 amino acids. V shed 3 bases and J 5 bases; nucleotides not matched to a gene: 3. As DNA, the CDR3 is TGCGCCAGCAGTCAGGAGACTAGCGGGAGGGACAATGAGCAGTTCTTC. This translates into CASSQETSGRDNEQFF.

This clone was observed a handful of times. The gene calls are TRBV11-2 and TRBJ2-7, with 9 bases lining up with TRBD1. V shed 5 bases and J 7 bases; nucleotides not matched to a gene: 12. The CDR3 is 15 amino acids. Germline values: CDR1 SGHAT, CDR2 FQNNGV. CDR3 region: CASSLTGTGLREQYF. CDR3 in DNA: TGTGCCAGCAGCCTTACCGGGACAGGGCTGAGGGAGCAGTACTTC.

With respect to this clone: Other DNA sequences within the sample encode an identical CDR3. CDR3 nucleotide sequence: TGTGCCAGCAGCCTGGGACTAGCGGGGGGCACAGATACGCAGTATTTT. The encoded protein is CASSLGLAGGTDTQYF. V and J are TRBV7-2 and TRBJ2-3; 14 nucleotides align to TRBD2. In germline, CDR1 is SGHTA, CDR2 FQGNSA. This CDR3 has 16 amino acids. With V trimmed by 5 bases and J by 1 base, 2 bases remained unmatched.

The rearrangement links TRBV19 to TRBJ1-3, with a possible D match to TRBD1 (5 bases). The V end was cut by 5 bases, the J end by 0 bases, with 14 bases between. CDR1 is LNHDA and CDR2 is SQIVND in the germline V gene (reference sequence). CDR3 length: 16 amino acids. CDR3 sequence: CASSARQPSSGNTIYF. CDR3 nucleotides: TGTGCCAGTAGTGCCCGACAGCCATCCTCTGGAAACACCATATATTTT.

The chain couples TRBV11-2 to TRBJ2-7, with 8 bases aligning to TRBD1. The CDR3 covers 14 residues. Per the germline V gene, CDR1 is SGHAT and CDR2 is FQNNGV. V trimming: 3 bases; J trimming: 5 bases; junction bases outside the gene matches: 6. CDR3 amino acids: CASSFRRTGHEQYF. CDR3 nucleotide sequence: TGTGCCAGCAGCTTTAGAAGGACAGGGCACGAGCAGTACTTC. Filled out from reference TRBV11-2 and TRBJ2-7, the complete variable domain reads EAGVAQSPRYKIIEKRQSVAFWCNPISGHATLYWYQQILGQGPKLLIQFQNNGVVDDSQLPKDRFSAERLKGVDSTLKIQPAKLEDSAVYLCASSFRRTGHEQYFGPGTRLTVT.

The rearrangement links TRBV10-1 to TRBJ2-7; the match to TRBD2 covers 7 bases. Germline V lookup: CDR1 WNHNN, CDR2 SYGVQD (reference sequence). CDR3 size: 15 residues. The ends lost 0 bases at V and 2 bases at J; junction bases unmatched: 4. CDR3 DNA: TGCGCCAGCAGTGAGTCACCGGGAGGCACCTACGAGCAGTACTTC. Protein: CASSESPGGTYEQYF.

The chain is built from TRBV4-1 and TRBJ2-3; TRBD2 agrees at 7 bases. This CDR3 is 15 amino acids long. Germline trimming cut 2 bases from V and 7 bases from J; bases unmatched to any gene: 9. Per germline, CDR1 MGHRA and CDR2 YSYEKL. For the CDR3, the DNA is TGCGCCAGCAGCCAACTAGCGGCCCCGGGGAATACGCAGTATTTT. This gives the protein CASSQLAAPGNTQYF.

The rearrangement uses TRBV13 and TRBJ2-6; weak D call: TRBD2 (6 bases). This CDR3 has 17 residues. Germline CDR1 PRHDT, CDR2 FYEKMQ (reference sequence). V lost 0 bases, J lost 0 bases, and 9 bases lay in between. CDR3 residues: CASSLGLGSSGANVLTF. CDR3 sequence (DNA): TGTGCCAGCAGCTTAGGTCTCGGGAGCTCTGGGGCCAACGTCCTGACTTTC.

This chain connects TRBV18 to TRBJ1-4, with 8 bases matching TRBD1. Germline CDR1 KGHSH, CDR2 LQKENI. Trimming at V came to 6 bases and at J to 1 base, leaving 7 bases not matched to a gene. This CDR3 region has 16 residues. In DNA, the CDR3 is TGTGCCAGCTCGCCTCGACAGGGGAGAACTAATGAAAAACTGTTTTTT. It yields the protein CASSPRQGRTNEKLFF.

This chain uses TRBV18 with TRBJ1-1; a weak D match, TRBD1 (6 bases). The CDR3 extends over 16 amino acids. Germline V gene data show CDR1 as KGHSH and CDR2 as LQKENI. The V gene lost 6 bases and the J gene lost 6 bases, with 23 bases spanning the gap. DNA of the CDR3: TGTGCCAGCTCGCCTTCCATTTGGGGGCCGAAAGCTGAAGCTTTCTTT. Its protein product is CASSPSIWGPKAEAFF.

The chain combines TRBV5-1 with TRBJ1-1; 9 bases match TRBD1. Germline CDR1 is SGHRS and CDR2 is YFSETQ. V shed 5 bases, J shed 5 bases, and the junction held 16 bases outside the gene matches. The CDR3 spans 17 residues. The CDR3 here is CASRKQISGTGNTEAFF. The CDR3 DNA follows: TGCGCCAGCAGAAAACAAATATCCGGGACAGGGAATACTGAAGCTTTCTTT.

The genes are TRBV29-1 and TRBJ1-2; 9 nucleotides align to TRBD1. The CDR3 spans 15 residues. Germline V gene lookup returns CDR1 SQVTM and CDR2 ANQGSEA. Trimming at V came to 0 bases and at J to 7 bases, leaving 9 bases not matched to a gene. The CDR3 sequence: CSVEEAGQGSGGYTF. The CDR3 DNA reads as TGCAGCGTTGAAGAAGCGGGACAGGGAAGCGGTGGCTACACCTTC.

This clone was seen once. The chain carries TRBV12-3 or TRBV12-4 and TRBJ1-2; D gene unclear. The CDR3 consists of 11 residues. Between the trimmed V and J ends, which lost 6 bases and 8 bases, there was a span of 10 bases. The CDR3 loop reads CASRTLGGYTF. The CDR3 nucleotides are TGTGCCAGCAGAACCCTCGGGGGCTACACCTTC.

This clone was found a few times. This chain uses TRBV10-1 with TRBJ2-3; 7 bases are shared with TRBD2. Germline V gene lookup returns CDR1 WNHNN and CDR2 SYGVQD (reference sequence). The length of the CDR3 is 13 residues. V lost 4 bases to trimming and J lost 6 bases; unmatched junction nucleotides: 4. CDR3 amino acids: CASSGLAQDTQYF. As DNA, the CDR3 is TGCGCCAGCAGTGGACTAGCTCAGGATACGCAGTATTTT.

The gene calls are TRBV20-1 and TRBJ2-7; D gene ambiguous. Germline V gene data show CDR1 as DFQATT and CDR2 as SNEGSKA (reference sequence). The CDR3 loop spans 11 amino acids. V lost 5 bases to trimming and J lost 1 base, with 6 bases between them. CDR3 amino acids: CSAPQSYEQYF. The CDR3 DNA reads as TGCAGTGCTCCCCAGTCCTACGAGCAGTACTTC.

The rearrangement joins TRBV6-6 to TRBJ2-2; TRBD1 matches at 7 bases. The CDR3 is 14 residues long. Trimming removed 8 bases from V and 1 base from J; junction bases left unmatched: 4. Germline V gene lookup returns CDR1 MNHNY and CDR2 SVGAGI (reference sequence). The DNA for the CDR3 is TGTGCCAGCGGGAGACAGGGGAACACCGGGGAGCTGTTTTTT. Translated, it gives CASGRQGNTGELFF.

The rearrangement links TRBV4-1 to TRBJ1-2; D is perhaps TRBD1 (6 bases). Per the germline V gene, CDR1 is MGHRA and CDR2 is YSYEKL. CDR3 length: 13 residues. V gave up 4 bases and J gave up 5 bases, with 11 bases separating them. The CDR3, as DNA: TGCGCCAGCAGCCTAGACAGGATATATGGCTACACCTTC. Its protein is CASSLDRIYGYTF.